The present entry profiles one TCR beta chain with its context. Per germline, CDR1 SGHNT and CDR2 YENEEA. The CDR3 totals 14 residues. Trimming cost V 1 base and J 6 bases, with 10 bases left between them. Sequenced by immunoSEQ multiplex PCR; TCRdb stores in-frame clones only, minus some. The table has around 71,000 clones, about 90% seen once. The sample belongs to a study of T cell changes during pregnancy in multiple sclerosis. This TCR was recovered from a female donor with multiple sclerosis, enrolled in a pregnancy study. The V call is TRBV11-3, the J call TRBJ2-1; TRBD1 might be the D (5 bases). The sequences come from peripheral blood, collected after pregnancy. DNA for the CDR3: TGTGCCAGCAGCTTAGGCCCCAGGGTCAATGAGCAGTTCTTC. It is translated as CASSLGPRVNEQFF.